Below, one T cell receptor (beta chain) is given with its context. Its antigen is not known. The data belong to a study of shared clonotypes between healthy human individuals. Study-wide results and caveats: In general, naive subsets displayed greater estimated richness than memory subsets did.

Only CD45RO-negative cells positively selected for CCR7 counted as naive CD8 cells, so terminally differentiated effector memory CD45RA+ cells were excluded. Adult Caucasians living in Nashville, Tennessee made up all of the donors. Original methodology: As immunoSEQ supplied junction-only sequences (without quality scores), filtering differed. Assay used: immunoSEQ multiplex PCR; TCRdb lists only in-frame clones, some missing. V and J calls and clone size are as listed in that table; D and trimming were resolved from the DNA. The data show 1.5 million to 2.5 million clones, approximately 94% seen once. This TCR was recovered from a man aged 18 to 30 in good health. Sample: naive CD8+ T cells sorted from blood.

The CDR3 loop is CASSSPRISYNEQFF. Written as DNA, the CDR3 is TGTGCCAGCAGCTCTCCTAGAATATCCTACAATGAGCAGTTCTTC. The genes are TRBV13 and TRBJ2-1, with D unresolved. V dropped 4 bases and J dropped 1 base, with 11 bases sitting between them. This CDR3 region has 15 residues. Germline CDR1 is PRHDT and CDR2 is FYEKMQ (reference sequence).